The 23 T cell receptor beta chains given below trace back to one sample, sequenced in a study of blood T cells in healthy people across ages. Using a J-beta primer mix together with a sample-barcoded 5' primer, a second PCR was run for about 6 to 11 cycles. TCRdb reanalysed the 5' RACE reads using MiXCR and keeps one entry per CDR3 protein. This sample has roughly 700,000 distinct CDR3 sequences, with about 25% found just once. The sample was also reused in another study, on T cells of mothers and their children.

Input material: blood. The receptor source for this set is a boy between 10 and 17 years old in good health.

The chain employs TRBV7-2 and TRBJ2-7; D not resolved. CDR3 length: 15 amino acids. Trimming left V 1 base short and J 2 bases short, with 12 bases between. CDR1 is SGHTA, CDR2 FQGNSA, per germline. The CDR3 DNA is TGTGCCAGCAGCTTAGAAATCAGTCAGACCTACGAGCAGTACTTC. Residues: CASSLEISQTYEQYF.

This chain joins TRBV5-1 and TRBJ2-7, with 8 bases fitting TRBD2. The CDR3 consists of 14 residues. Germline assignment: CDR1 SGHRS and CDR2 YFSETQ. J lost 4 bases, V lost 4 bases, and 7 bases had no gene match. CDR3 sequence (DNA): TGCGCCAGCAGCGCCGGACTAGCTCCTTACGAGCAGTACTTC. It encodes CASSAGLAPYEQYF.

This chain joins TRBV27 and TRBJ1-4; tentative D call: TRBD1 (5 bases). The V end lost 6 bases, the J end lost 0 bases, and 20 bases lay between the germline ends. CDR3 size: 18 residues. Germline V lookup: CDR1 MNHEY, CDR2 SMNVEV (reference sequence). CDR3 coding DNA: TGTGCCAGCAGCGAGGACACGGGCGGGCCCTCAACTAATGAAAAACTGTTTTTT. The encoded protein is CASSEDTGGPSTNEKLFF.

This clonotype has only a few counts. The genes are TRBV27 and TRBJ1-4; weak D call: TRBD1 (5 bases). V was shortened by 3 bases and J by 7 bases, with 12 bases between the two germline ends. CDR3 size: 14 residues. The germline gives CDR1 MNHEY, CDR2 SMNVEV (reference sequence). The CDR3, as DNA: TGTGCCAGCAGTTTTTCAGGGCTGGGTGAAAAACTGTTTTTT. Its translation is CASSFSGLGEKLFF.

Worth noting for this clonotype: Mismatch with germline at one junction end may stem from a read error. J is TRBJ2-1 and V is TRBV5-6; D is ambiguous. There are 13 residues in the CDR3. The germline CDR1 and CDR2 sequences are SGHDT and YYEEEE. The CDR3 DNA follows: TGTGCCAGCAGCTTGCTTCCCTCCAATGAGCACTTCTTC. It yields the protein CASSLLPSNEHFF.

This sequence joins TRBV7-6 and TRBJ2-4; no definite D call. The CDR3 runs 16 residues. The V and J ends lost 5 bases and 7 bases respectively, with 21 bases between them. CDR1 is SGHVS, CDR2 FNYEAQ, per germline. The CDR3 loop reads CASSPRVEVIVNIQYF. CDR3 in DNA: TGTGCCAGCAGCCCTAGGGTGGAAGTTATAGTGAACATTCAGTACTTC.

This clonotype turned up a few times. The chain combines TRBV5-1 with TRBJ2-5, with TRBD1 matching over 10 bases. J lost 2 bases, V lost 0 bases, and 4 bases had no gene match. This CDR3 region has 16 residues. From germline, CDR1 is SGHRS and CDR2 YFSETQ. The CDR3 region has the DNA TGCGCCAGCAGCTTGGGGAGGACAGGGGGACAAGAGACCCAGTACTTC. Translation: CASSLGRTGGQETQYF.

This clonotype was observed a handful of times. CDR3 loop: CASSVGPGEQFF. The CDR3 DNA sequence: TGTGCCAGCAGTGTTGGGCCGGGTGAGCAGTTCTTC. J is TRBJ2-5 and V is TRBV2; D not resolved. The J call could be wrong; TRBJ2-1 is a better fit for the DNA end. Germline V CDR1 and CDR2: SNHLY, FYNNEI. This CDR3 is 12 amino acids long.

The J gene is TRBJ2-5, the V gene TRBV6-1; maybe TRBD1 (6 bases). Per the germline V gene, CDR1 is MNHNS and CDR2 is SASEGT. V lost 4 bases to trimming and J lost 4 bases, with 16 bases between them. The CDR3 has 15 residues. CDR3 region: CASSAPGASGETQYF. CDR3 DNA: TGTGCCAGCAGTGCCCCAGGGGCAAGTGGAGAGACCCAGTACTTC.

In this sample, this clonotype turned up a few times. Written as DNA, the CDR3 is TGTGCCAGCAGCCCGTGGGCAGGGAACACTGAAGCTTTCTTT. It translates to CASSPWAGNTEAFF. The rearrangement joins TRBV6-6 to TRBJ1-1; D is unresolved. CDR3 size: 14 residues. Germline V gene lookup returns CDR1 MNHNY and CDR2 SVGAGI (reference sequence). The V and J ends lost 6 bases and 1 base respectively, with 12 bases between them.

This clonotype came up a few times. This chain connects TRBV12-3 or TRBV12-4 to TRBJ1-1; TRBD1 matches 7 bases. After removal of 5 bases from V and 3 bases from J, the junction contained 6 bases not matched to a gene. The CDR3 is made up of 14 amino acids. The DNA of the CDR3 is TGTGCCAGCAGTATTGAAACAGGGGACACTGAAGCTTTCTTT. Encoded protein: CASSIETGDTEAFF.

With regard to this clonotype: One end of the junction varies from germline; a read error may be responsible. The genes are TRBV2 and TRBJ2-3; D gene uncertain. Germline CDR1 reads SNHLY; CDR2 reads FYNNEI. CDR3 size: 15 residues. CDR3 bases: TGTGCCAGCAGTGAGTCAAGGGATTTCACAGTTACGCAGTATTTT. Translation: CASSESRDFTVTQYF.

This chain joins TRBV7-9 and TRBJ1-4, with a possible D match to TRBD1 (6 bases). This CDR3 has 16 amino acids. Trimming stripped 2 bases from V and 8 bases from J, with 18 bases between. CDR1 and CDR2 (germline): SEHNR, FQNEAQ (reference sequence). CDR3 in amino acids: CASSLSVWGRGEKLFF. As DNA, the CDR3 is TGTGCCAGCAGCTTATCGGTCTGGGGGCGTGGGGAAAAACTGTTTTTT.

For the CDR3, the DNA is TGTGCCAGCAGCGACCGAACAGACATTCTCTATGGCTACACCTTC. Translated: CASSDRTDILYGYTF. The V gene is TRBV9, the J gene TRBJ1-2; no reliable D call. This CDR3 is 15 amino acids long. V gave up 3 bases and J gave up 4 bases, with 16 bases separating them. Per the germline V gene, CDR1 is SGDLS and CDR2 is YYNGEE.

V and J are TRBV20-1 and TRBJ2-5; D possibly matches TRBD1 or TRBD2 (5 bases each). The CDR3 consists of 13 residues. Germline-derived CDR1 and CDR2 are DFQATT and SNEGSKA (reference sequence). CDR3 in amino acids: CSPLNRGVGTQYF. The CDR3 DNA reads TGCAGCCCTCTAAATAGGGGAGTGGGGACCCAGTACTTC.

This clonotype was detected only a few times. The J gene is TRBJ1-2, the V gene TRBV7-9, with a weak D call TRBD1 (5 bases). The CDR3 length is 16 residues. V was clipped by 2 bases and J by 7 bases, with 20 bases between them. Germline V gene sequence: CDR1 SEHNR, CDR2 FQNEAQ (reference sequence). For the CDR3, the DNA is TGTGCCAGCAGCTTACCCGAAAGGGACCTATTCTCTGGCTACACCTTC. Its translation: CASSLPERDLFSGYTF.

The chain employs TRBV5-1 and TRBJ2-5; D may correspond to TRBD1 or TRBD2 (7 bases each). This CDR3 contains 13 residues. Germline V gene lookup returns CDR1 SGHRS and CDR2 YFSETQ. The V and J ends lost 7 bases and 4 bases respectively, with 14 bases between them. The CDR3 loop is CASGRGQVETQYF. CDR3 sequence (DNA): TGCGCCAGCGGGAGGGGGCAGGTAGAGACCCAGTACTTC.

J is TRBJ1-1 and V is TRBV7-2; D unclear. V was clipped by 1 base and J by 1 base, with 13 bases between them. The CDR3 is 16 amino acids. CDR1 and CDR2 (germline): SGHTA, FQGNSA. The CDR3 region has the DNA TGTGCCAGCAGCTTAGTGATGGGCAGAGGGAACACTGAAGCTTTCTTT. It is translated as CASSLVMGRGNTEAFF.

The chain combines TRBV6-5 with TRBJ2-5, with a possible D match to TRBD1 (6 bases). The CDR3 length is 16 residues. The germline V and J ends were trimmed by 2 bases and 4 bases, with 17 bases remaining between them. Germline CDR1 is MNHEY and CDR2 is SVGAGI. CDR3 in amino acids: CASSYTQQGTTETQYF. The CDR3 bases are TGTGCCAGCAGTTACACCCAACAGGGTACAACAGAGACCCAGTACTTC.

The V call is TRBV4-1, the J call TRBJ2-5; D unclear. CDR1 MGHRA and CDR2 YSYEKL come from the germline V gene. Trimming shortened V by 3 bases and J by 4 bases, and 15 bases separated the two germline ends. The CDR3 is 15 residues long. This CDR3 reads CASSQSKWVRETQYF. CDR3 DNA sequence: TGCGCCAGCAGCCAGAGTAAGTGGGTCCGAGAGACCCAGTACTTC.

There are a few counts of this clonotype. This rearrangement joins TRBV19 to TRBJ1-5; perhaps TRBD1 as D (5 bases). V lost 4 bases to trimming and J lost 0 bases, with 13 bases between them. There are 16 residues in the CDR3. The V gene's germline CDR1 is LNHDA and CDR2 SQIVND (reference sequence). CDR3 nucleotide sequence: TGTGCCAGTAGTACCCCGTGGGGGGATAGCAATCAGCCCCAGCATTTT. Residues: CASSTPWGDSNQPQHF.

This chain connects TRBV7-2 to TRBJ1-4; TRBD1 is a possible D gene (6 bases). CDR1 and CDR2 (germline): SGHTA, FQGNSA. There are 17 residues in the CDR3. V lost 5 bases, J lost 8 bases, and 24 bases lay in between. The CDR3 reads CASSGLGDATGLEKLFF. The CDR3 region has the DNA TGTGCCAGCAGCGGTTTAGGGGACGCTACAGGGCTCGAAAAACTGTTTTTT. The full variable domain, in which reference TRBV7-2 and TRBJ1-4 provide the parts outside the CDR3, is GAGVSQSPSNKVTEKGKDVELRCDPISGHTALYWYRQSLGQGLEFLIYFQGNSAPDKSGLPSDRFSAERTGGSVSTLTIQRTQQEDSAVYLCASSGLGDATGLEKLFFGSGTQLSVL.

This chain links TRBV20-1 with TRBJ2-5; 11 bases align to TRBD2. The CDR3 sequence is 16 residues long. Germline V lookup: CDR1 DFQATT, CDR2 SNEGSKA (reference sequence). Trimming took 0 bases from V and 3 from J; bases not matched to a gene: 6. The chain's CDR3 is CSAREVLAGAKETQYF. CDR3 sequence (DNA): TGCAGTGCTAGAGAGGTACTAGCGGGGGCAAAAGAGACCCAGTACTTC.